These T cell receptor beta chains were read from a single sample in a study of cytomegalovirus exposure and HLA in healthy donors. TCRdb's copy holds only in-frame clones and misses some; the assay was immunoSEQ multiplex PCR. This sample has some 170,000 clones, with 71% found just once. Sequencing was carried out using PBMCs. These receptor sequences come from a woman in her twenties or thirties in good health and CMV-seronegative. Each CDR3 is given with its conserved first and last residue. D genes are given only for firm matches. Rows give clone size only sometimes, using once, few, many, or a class for an expanded clone.

clone size: .; D gene: TRBD2; V gene: TRBV29-1; J gene: TRBJ2-3; CDR3 protein: CSVYSGNTDTQYF; CDR3 DNA: TGCAGCGTTTATAGCGGGAACACAGATACGCAGTATTTT
clone size: .; D gene: .; V gene: TRBV4-2; J gene: TRBJ1-3; CDR3 protein: CASSQEWAGYTGNTIYF; CDR3 DNA: TGTGCCAGCAGCCAAGAGTGGGCAGGCTACACTGGAAACACCATATATTTT
clone size: .; D gene: .; V gene: TRBV2; J gene: TRBJ1-3; CDR3 protein: CASSITGISGNTIYF; CDR3 DNA: TGTGCCAGCAGTATCACAGGGATCTCTGGAAACACCATATATTTT
clone size: .; D gene: .; V gene: TRBV6-1; J gene: TRBJ2-3; CDR3 protein: CASSLLDTDTQYF; CDR3 DNA: TGTGCCAGCAGTTTACTAGACACAGATACGCAGTATTTT
clone size: .; D gene: TRBD2; V gene: TRBV28; J gene: TRBJ2-1; CDR3 protein: CASTGLAGGREQFF; CDR3 DNA: TGTGCCAGCACTGGACTAGCGGGAGGCCGGGAGCAGTTCTTC
clone size: few; D gene: TRBD1; V gene: TRBV19; J gene: TRBJ1-1; CDR3 protein: CASSIGPGQMNTEAFF; CDR3 DNA: TGTGCCAGTAGTATAGGACCGGGACAGATGAACACTGAAGCTTTCTTT
clone size: .; D gene: .; V gene: TRBV6-5; J gene: TRBJ2-5; CDR3 protein: CASSTVQETQYF; CDR3 DNA: TGTGCCAGCTCGACAGTTCAAGAGACCCAGTACTTC
clone size: .; D gene: TRBD1; V gene: TRBV7-3; J gene: TRBJ2-3; CDR3 protein: CASSRGQDWDTQYF; CDR3 DNA: TGTGCCAGCAGCCGGGGACAGGATTGGGATACGCAGTATTTT
clone size: .; D gene: .; V gene: TRBV20-1; J gene: TRBJ2-1; CDR3 protein: CSARVNYEQFF; CDR3 DNA: TGCAGTGCTAGAGTAAACTATGAGCAGTTCTTC
clone size: .; D gene: TRBD1; V gene: TRBV7-9; J gene: TRBJ1-1; CDR3 protein: CASSHVGDRVMNTEAFF; CDR3 DNA: TGTGCCAGCAGCCATGTTGGGGACAGGGTAATGAACACTGAAGCTTTCTTT
clone size: .; D gene: TRBD1; V gene: TRBV28; J gene: TRBJ2-7; CDR3 protein: CASRRGQNYEQYF; CDR3 DNA: TGTGCCAGCAGACGGGGACAGAACTACGAGCAGTACTTC
clone size: .; D gene: TRBD1; V gene: TRBV4-3; J gene: TRBJ2-1; CDR3 protein: CASSLGQGPYNEQFF; CDR3 DNA: TGCGCCAGCAGCCTAGGACAGGGCCCCTACAATGAGCAGTTCTTC
clone size: .; D gene: TRBD2; V gene: TRBV7-7; J gene: TRBJ2-5; CDR3 protein: CASSLALSGETQYF; CDR3 DNA: TGTGCCAGCAGCTTAGCGCTTAGCGGGGAAACCCAGTACTTC
clone size: .; D gene: .; V gene: TRBV2; J gene: TRBJ1-1; CDR3 protein: CASSARGRANTEAFF; CDR3 DNA: TGTGCCAGCAGCGCCCGCGGGAGGGCAAACACTGAAGCTTTCTTT
clone size: few; D gene: .; V gene: TRBV5-1; J gene: TRBJ1-5; CDR3 protein: CASILAVRQPQHF; CDR3 DNA: .
clone size: .; D gene: .; V gene: TRBV7-2; J gene: TRBJ1-5; CDR3 protein: CASSFTGGSNQPQHF; CDR3 DNA: TGTGCCAGCAGCTTCACAGGTGGGAGCAATCAGCCCCAGCATTTT
clone size: .; D gene: .; V gene: TRBV6-6; J gene: TRBJ1-1; CDR3 protein: CASSYPNREGETEAFF; CDR3 DNA: TGTGCCAGCAGTTACCCAAACAGGGAAGGAGAAACTGAAGCTTTCTTT
clone size: .; D gene: .; V gene: TRBV7-3; J gene: TRBJ1-3; CDR3 protein: CASSPTAGSGNTIYF; CDR3 DNA: TGTGCCAGCAGCCCCACGGCGGGCTCTGGAAACACCATATATTTT